The 20 T cell receptor beta chains below were found in one sample sequenced in a study of cytomegalovirus exposure and HLA in healthy donors. Primers included in the PCR were 60 Vbeta and 13 Jbeta primers. Assay: immunoSEQ multiplex PCR; the TCRdb copy retains only in-frame clones and omits some. The sample includes around 76,000 clones, 78% of them seen just once. The sequencing sample was made of PBMCs. These TCRs come from a woman aged 40 to 49 in good health and CMV-seropositive.

The gene calls are TRBV28 and TRBJ2-1; 8 bases map to TRBD2. Unmatched junction bases numbered 5, after V lost 2 bases and J lost 5 bases. This CDR3 contains 15 residues. CDR1 MDHEN and CDR2 SYDVKM come from the germline V gene. The CDR3 sequence is CASSLRAGEDNEQFF. The CDR3 DNA sequence: TGTGCCAGCAGTTTAAGAGCGGGGGAGGACAATGAGCAGTTCTTC.

V is TRBV19 and J is TRBJ1-2; D is possibly TRBD1 (5 bases). The V gene's germline CDR1 is LNHDA and CDR2 SQIVND (reference sequence). Trimming took 1 base from V and 1 from J, leaving 10 bases between them. The CDR3 consists of 15 residues. CDR3 DNA sequence: TGTGCCAGTAGTATAGTCGGACAACTTAACTATGGCTACACCTTC. Translated, it gives CASSIVGQLNYGYTF.

The chain combines TRBV15 with TRBJ1-2; no clear D gene. The CDR3 runs 13 residues. Trimming cost V 3 bases and J 3 bases, with 8 bases left between them. Germline V gene sequence: CDR1 LNHNV, CDR2 YYDKDF (reference sequence). Here the CDR3 reads CATSSRRHYGYTF. The CDR3, as DNA: TGTGCCACCAGCAGTCGGAGACACTATGGCTACACCTTC.

This chain links TRBV10-3 with TRBJ2-3; 8 bases map to TRBD2. Trimming took 7 bases from V and 1 from J; bases not matched to a gene: 1. In germline, CDR1 is ENHRY, CDR2 SYGVKD. This CDR3 spans 13 amino acids. The CDR3: CAITAGGTDTQYF. In nucleotides, the CDR3 is TGTGCCATCACAGCGGGGGGCACAGATACGCAGTATTTT.

The chain carries TRBV30 and TRBJ1-2; D is unclear. This CDR3 is built from 11 residues. V dropped 6 bases and J dropped 5 bases, with 10 bases sitting between them. Germline V gene sequence: CDR1 GTSNPN, CDR2 SVGIG (reference sequence). CDR3 amino acids: CACNSIYGYTF. DNA of the CDR3: TGTGCCTGCAACAGCATTTATGGCTACACCTTC.

The rearrangement links TRBV7-3 to TRBJ2-2, with 8 bases lining up with TRBD1. CDR1 and CDR2 (germline): SGHTA, FQGTGA. This CDR3 has 16 residues. The V gene end was trimmed by 0 bases and the J gene end by 3 bases; junction bases not matched to a gene: 3. CDR3 protein: CASSLTGQGDTGELFF. DNA for the CDR3: TGTGCCAGCAGCTTAACTGGACAGGGTGACACCGGGGAGCTGTTTTTT.

The chain uses TRBV28 and TRBJ2-1, with D tentatively TRBD1 (6 bases). With 6 bases removed from V and 5 bases from J, the gap between germline ends came to 14 bases. CDR1 MDHEN and CDR2 SYDVKM come from the germline V gene. The CDR3 contains 14 residues. The CDR3 reads CASSKPGHNNEQFF. CDR3 bases: TGTGCCAGCAGCAAACCGGGACACAACAATGAGCAGTTCTTC.

The V gene is TRBV29-1, the J gene TRBJ1-2; TRBD1 matches at 9 bases. CDR1 SQVTM and CDR2 ANQGSEA come from the germline V gene. This CDR3 has 13 amino acids. V was pared by 5 bases and J by 7 bases, with 8 bases of the junction left unmatched. The CDR3: CSVQQGADGGYTF. The CDR3 DNA sequence: TGCAGCGTTCAACAGGGGGCGGATGGTGGCTACACCTTC. Filled out from reference TRBV29-1 and TRBJ1-2, the complete variable domain reads SAVISQKPSRDICQRGTSLTIQCQVDSQVTMMFWYRQQPGQSLTLIATANQGSEATYESGFVIDKFPISRPNLTFSTLTVSNMSPEDSSIYLCSVQQGADGGYTFGSGTRLTVV.

This chain joins TRBV5-4 and TRBJ1-3; 7 bases are shared with TRBD1. The ends lost 2 bases at V and 2 bases at J; junction bases unmatched: 4. Germline-derived CDR1 and CDR2 are SGHNT and YYREEE (reference sequence). The CDR3 has 15 residues. Here the CDR3 reads CASSFTGAAGNTIYF. The CDR3 DNA follows: TGTGCCAGCAGCTTTACAGGGGCGGCTGGAAACACCATATATTTT.

The chain employs TRBV7-2 and TRBJ1-1, with 7 bases lining up with TRBD1. V lost 1 base, J lost 6 bases, and 2 bases stayed unmatched. The germline gives CDR1 SGHTA, CDR2 FQGNSA. This CDR3 is built from 13 residues. CDR3 sequence reads: CASSLGQGAEAFF. For the CDR3, the DNA is TGTGCCAGCAGCTTAGGCCAGGGGGCTGAAGCTTTCTTT.

The chain recombines TRBV19 with TRBJ1-1, with 7 bases aligning to TRBD1. J lost 8 bases, V lost 7 bases, and 7 bases had no gene match. This CDR3 is 12 amino acids long. In germline, CDR1 is LNHDA, CDR2 SQIVND (reference sequence). The CDR3 loop is CASMEGRGEAFF. CDR3 DNA sequence: TGTGCCAGTATGGAAGGCAGGGGGGAAGCTTTCTTT.

This sequence joins TRBV5-1 and TRBJ2-3, with D hard to call. Germline V gene lookup returns CDR1 SGHRS and CDR2 YFSETQ. Trimming pared 4 bases from V and 3 bases from J, leaving 21 bases between. The CDR3 covers 17 residues. The CDR3 DNA follows: TGCGCCAGCAGCCCAGCGTTCGAAAGCCGTGGGACAGATACGCAGTATTTT. Translated, it gives CASSPAFESRGTDTQYF.

This clone was seen only once. The chain has TRBV9 and TRBJ1-2; perhaps TRBD1 as D (6 bases). The CDR3 consists of 15 residues. The V and J ends lost 1 base and 8 bases respectively, with 18 bases between them. From germline, CDR1 is SGDLS and CDR2 YYNGEE. CDR3 DNA sequence: TGTGCCAGCAGCGTAAATTCTCCAGGGGTCTTCGGCTACACCTTC. As protein: CASSVNSPGVFGYTF.

The chain has TRBV7-9 and TRBJ2-4; D is possibly TRBD1 (5 bases). Germline V gene lookup returns CDR1 SEHNR and CDR2 FQNEAQ (reference sequence). V was pared by 1 base and J by 0 bases, with 10 bases between. The CDR3 spans 16 residues. The CDR3 reads CASSLGAGPAKNIQYF. The CDR3 DNA sequence: TGTGCCAGCAGCTTAGGTGCAGGGCCAGCCAAAAACATTCAGTACTTC.

The chain combines TRBV5-1 with TRBJ2-2, with 8 bases identical to TRBD1. The ends lost 0 bases at V and 9 bases at J; junction bases unmatched: 4. The CDR3 covers 14 residues. Germline loops: CDR1 SGHRS, CDR2 YFSETQ. CDR3 sequence reads: CASSLGQGRRELFF. The CDR3 DNA reads TGCGCCAGCAGCTTGGGACAGGGGAGGCGGGAGCTGTTTTTT.

For this clone: One end of the junction fails to match germline, which may point to a read error. This chain connects TRBV11-2 to TRBJ2-5; TRBD2 matches 8 bases. CDR1 SGHAT and CDR2 FQNNGV come from the germline V gene. This CDR3 spans 15 amino acids. The CDR3 is CASSLERGTQEIQYF. DNA of the CDR3: TGTGCCAGCAGCTTGGAGCGGGGGACTCAAGAGATCCAGTACTTC.

The rearrangement links TRBV27 to TRBJ1-1; 8 bases are shared with TRBD1. CDR1 MNHEY and CDR2 SMNVEV come from the germline V gene (reference sequence). The V gene end was trimmed by 4 bases and the J gene end by 7 bases; junction bases not matched to a gene: 8. There are 14 residues in the CDR3. The DNA for the CDR3 is TGTGCCAGCAGTTCTCAGGGACAGGAGCATGAAGCTTTCTTT. This gives the protein CASSSQGQEHEAFF.

The J gene is TRBJ2-5, the V gene TRBV28, with a weak D call TRBD1 (5 bases). Deletions cut 3 bases from V and 3 bases from J, with 8 bases between. This CDR3 has 13 amino acids. Looked up from germline, CDR1 is MDHEN and CDR2 is SYDVKM. The CDR3 reads CASSFGAKETQYF. In DNA form, the CDR3 reads TGTGCCAGCAGTTTTGGGGCAAAAGAGACCCAGTACTTC.

The chain combines TRBV14 with TRBJ2-1, with 14 bases matching TRBD2. V gave up 4 bases and J gave up 7 bases; unmatched junction bases: 9. The CDR3 is 17 residues long. Germline V gene sequence: CDR1 SGHDN, CDR2 FVKESK. The CDR3, as DNA: TGTGCCAGCAGCCCAAATCTGGGACTAGCGGGGGTAAATGAGCAGTTCTTC. The encoded protein is CASSPNLGLAGVNEQFF.

This sequence joins TRBV7-9 and TRBJ1-1; a weak D match, TRBD1 (5 bases). Germline-derived CDR1 and CDR2 are SEHNR and FQNEAQ (reference sequence). This CDR3 spans 16 amino acids. Trimming cost V 5 bases and J 4 bases, with 20 bases left between them. This chain's CDR3 is CASSETSPQGTTEAFF. The CDR3 nucleotides are TGTGCCAGCAGCGAAACGTCCCCGCAGGGTACCACTGAAGCTTTCTTT. Based on the CDR3 plus reference TRBV7-9 and TRBJ1-1, the full variable domain is DTGVSQNPRHKITKRGQNVTFRCDPISEHNRLYWYRQTLGQGPEFLTYFQNEAQLEKSRLLSDRFSAERPKGSFSTLEIQRTEQGDSAMYLCASSETSPQGTTEAFFGQGTRLTVV.